This T cell receptor beta chain appears in the sequencing data of a study of beta chain features in type 1 diabetes. Findings and limits, study-wide: For Type 1 diabetes patients, all four CD4+ subsets carried TCRB CDR3s that were moderately but significantly shorter. There was a possibility that cDNA sequencing over-represented cells with high TCR expression.

A single heparinised blood sample, averaging approximately 100 mL, was obtained per donor. The authors sorted CD4+ naive, central memory, regulatory and stem cell-like memory cells via CD45RO/CCR7/CD25/CD127/CD95/CD27. With regard to this clone: What it binds is unknown. One end of the junction does not line up with germline, which may come from a read error.

Investigators reverse transcribed all isolated RNA, so they sequenced expressed TCRB transcripts. Clones were read by immunoSEQ multiplex PCR, and TCRdb kept only the in-frame ones, dropping some. The repertoire includes a few hundred thousand clones, around a tenth of them detected once, and 0.6% sits in the top ten. Germline CDR1 and CDR2: SSHAT and FNYEAQ (reference sequence). The CDR3 length is 13 residues. The chain couples TRBV7-7 to TRBJ2-1; maybe TRBD2 (6 bases). The clonotype originates from a man aged 30 to 39 with type 1 diabetes. Sequenced sample: central memory CD4+ T cells from blood. CDR3 in DNA: TGTGCTAGCAGCCTTAGCGGCAACAATGAGCAGTTCTTC. It yields the protein CASSLSGNNEQFF.